The 13 T cell receptor beta chains below all came from one sample that was sequenced in a study of shared clonotypes between healthy human individuals. Naive CD8 isolation took CD45RO-negative cells positively selected for CCR7 and excluded terminally differentiated effector memory CD45RA+ cells. Clones were sequenced by immunoSEQ multiplex PCR, and TCRdb holds only the in-frame ones, with some missing. The table lists 2 million to 2.5 million clones, about 92% of them singletons. Sequences were obtained from naive CD8+ T cells from PBMCs. The receptors derive from a man between 18 and 35 years old in good health. Some clones in this sample may be carry-over from other donors' samples.

The chain's CDR3 is CASSQEQGASDQPQHF. DNA for the CDR3: TGTGCCAGCAGCCAAGAGCAGGGAGCGAGCGATCAGCCCCAGCATTTT. The gene calls are TRBV4-2 and TRBJ1-5, with TRBD1 as a possible D gene (5 bases). Germline V CDR1 and CDR2: LGHNA, YNFKEQ. The CDR3 sequence is 16 residues long. Trimming pared 0 bases from V and 5 bases from J, leaving 14 bases between.

The chain links TRBV9 to TRBJ2-1; 10 nucleotides match TRBD1. Losses at the gene ends were 0 bases for V and 7 bases for J; bases not matched to a gene: 13. CDR1 and CDR2 from the germline V gene are SGDLS and YYNGEE. CDR3 length equals 18 residues. In nucleotides, the CDR3 is TGTGCCAGCAGCGTAGCTACGAGAGGGACAGGGGTAGTAAATGAGCAGTTCTTC. It is translated as CASSVATRGTGVVNEQFF.

The chain carries TRBV4-1 and TRBJ2-7, with 8 bases fitting TRBD2. The V and J ends lost 4 bases and 0 bases, in that order; junction bases with no gene match: 2. CDR3 length: 14 residues. The germline CDR1 and CDR2 sequences are MGHRA and YSYEKL. The CDR3 loop is CASSLSGVSYEQYF. The CDR3 DNA is TGCGCCAGCAGCCTTAGCGGGGTCTCCTACGAGCAGTACTTC.

The chain carries TRBV27 and TRBJ2-6, with D hard to call. Looked up from germline, CDR1 is MNHEY and CDR2 is SMNVEV (reference sequence). Trimming left V 2 bases short and J 2 bases short, with 7 bases between. The CDR3 is made up of 15 amino acids. The CDR3: CASSLVSAGANVLTF. Here the CDR3 DNA reads TGTGCCAGCAGTTTAGTGTCTGCTGGGGCCAACGTCCTGACTTTC. Full variable domain (rest looked up from reference TRBV27 and TRBJ2-6): EAQVTQNPRYLITVTGKKLTVTCSQNMNHEYMSWYRQDPGLGLRQIYYSMNVEVTDKGDVPEGYKVSRKEKRNFPLILESPSPNQTSLYFCASSLVSAGANVLTFGAGSRLTVL.

The V and J genes are TRBV6-1 and TRBJ1-2; D might be TRBD1 (5 bases). Germline loops: CDR1 MNHNS, CDR2 SASEGT. Trimming removed 0 bases at V and 4 bases at J, with 9 bases between. CDR3 length: 14 amino acids. As DNA, the CDR3 is TGTGCCAGCAGTGAAGCTCAGGGTATCTATGGCTACACCTTC. Protein sequence: CASSEAQGIYGYTF.

The J gene is TRBJ1-4, the V gene TRBV28, with D possibly matching TRBD1 (6 bases). The CDR3 is made up of 14 amino acids. Trimming removed 3 bases from V and 8 bases from J, with 13 bases in between. CDR1 and CDR2 (germline): MDHEN, SYDVKM. CDR3 sequence: CASSFDPQGEKLFF. DNA for the CDR3: TGTGCCAGCAGTTTCGACCCCCAGGGGGAAAAACTGTTTTTT.

This chain connects TRBV18 to TRBJ2-5, with TRBD1 matching 8 bases. Germline CDR1 and CDR2: KGHSH and LQKENI. V lost 3 bases to trimming and J lost 5 bases; unmatched junction nucleotides: 8. The CDR3 is 15 amino acids. In DNA form, the CDR3 reads TGTGCCAGCTCACCTAACAGGGGGTATGAGGAGACCCAGTACTTC. Protein product: CASSPNRGYEETQYF. Using reference TRBV18 and TRBJ2-5 for the parts outside the CDR3, the full variable domain is NAGVMQNPRHLVRRRGQEARLRCSPMKGHSHVYWYRQLPEEGLKFMVYLQKENIIDESGMPKERFSAEFPKEGPSILRIQQVVRGDSAAYFCASSPNRGYEETQYFGPGTRLLVL.

The J gene is TRBJ1-1, the V gene TRBV5-6; D is unclear. V lost 1 base and J lost 5, with 12 bases in between. Germline lookup yields CDR1 SGHDT and CDR2 YYEEEE. This CDR3 has 14 residues. The CDR3 DNA reads TGTGCCAGCAGCTTGCTTGGCAGGTGGACTGAAGCTTTCTTT. As protein: CASSLLGRWTEAFF. Full variable domain (rest looked up from reference TRBV5-6 and TRBJ1-1): DAGVTQSPTHLIKTRGQQVTLRCSPKSGHDTVSWYQQALGQGPQFIFQYYEEEERQRGNFPDRFSGHQFPNYSSELNVNALLLGDSALYLCASSLLGRWTEAFFGQGTRLTVV.

The chain links TRBV27 to TRBJ2-7, with D uncertain. Trimming removed 0 bases from V and 6 bases from J, with 15 bases in between. This CDR3 has 15 amino acids. Germline V gene sequence: CDR1 MNHEY, CDR2 SMNVEV (reference sequence). The CDR3 here is CASSLSLGSAGEQYF. The DNA for the CDR3 is TGTGCCAGCAGTTTATCGTTGGGATCTGCAGGCGAGCAGTACTTC.

V and J are TRBV7-8 and TRBJ2-5, with D maybe TRBD1 (6 bases). The germline CDR1 and CDR2 sequences are SGHVS and FQNEAQ. The CDR3 totals 16 residues. V was pared by 2 bases and J by 1 base, with 14 bases between. The DNA of the CDR3 is TGTGCCAGCAGCTTAAGCGCAGGGGAAGGCCAAGAGACCCAGTACTTC. Translating it yields CASSLSAGEGQETQYF. The full variable domain, its missing parts supplied by reference TRBV7-8 and TRBJ2-5, is GAGVSQSPRYKVAKRGQDVALRCDPISGHVSLFWYQQALGQGPEFLTYFQNEAQLDKSGLPSDRFFAERPEGSVSTLKIQRTQQEDSAVYLCASSLSAGEGQETQYFGPGTRLLVL.

The J gene is TRBJ2-2, the V gene TRBV5-1, with 7 bases that match TRBD2. Trimming cost V 1 base and J 2 bases; bases outside gene matches: 8. In germline, CDR1 is SGHRS, CDR2 YFSETQ. CDR3 size: 17 residues. CDR3 protein: CASSLSGPGGNTGELFF. The CDR3 DNA is TGCGCCAGCAGCTTGTCGGGCCCGGGAGGAAACACCGGGGAGCTGTTTTTT.

The count of this clone is one. The chain combines TRBV5-8 with TRBJ2-1, with TRBD2 as a possible D gene (6 bases). Germline V gene sequence: CDR1 SGHTS, CDR2 YDEGEE. This CDR3 is 16 amino acids long. Trimming took 6 bases from V and 9 from J, leaving 25 bases between them. As DNA, the CDR3 is TGTGCCAGCATTAGTCGATGGCGGGAACTCCCCGGTGAGCAGTTCTTC. Translating gives CASISRWRELPGEQFF.

As concerns this clone: Other DNA sequences in this specimen translate into the identical CDR3. As DNA, the CDR3 is TGTGCCAGCAGTGGGACAGCTTACGAGCAGTACTTC. The encoded protein is CASSGTAYEQYF. The gene calls are TRBV27 and TRBJ2-7; 7 bases are a match to TRBD1. Germline CDR1 reads MNHEY; CDR2 reads SMNVEV (reference sequence). The CDR3 runs 12 residues. The junction had 2 bases not matched to a gene; V was cut back by 5 bases and J by 4 bases.